The sequence of this T cell receptor (beta chain) was determined in a study of T cells after yellow fever vaccination. Study-level results: The study re-detected most primary-vaccination clones after the booster (about 95% CD4, roughly 90% CD8). There was a possibility that FACS-sorted repertoires contained abundant clonotypes contaminating from the bulk population.

This clonotype has more than one count but fewer than ten. The antigen is undetermined. Germline V lookup: CDR1 GTSNPN, CDR2 SVGIG (reference sequence). This CDR3 region has 16 residues. With 0 bases clipped from V and 6 bases from J, the junction kept 11 bases outside the gene matches. From the 5' RACE reads, TCRdb called clonotypes with MiXCR, one entry per CDR3 protein. The table shows 300,000 to 400,000 distinct CDR3 sequences, with 8% to 10% occurring only once. The V call is TRBV30, the J call TRBJ2-1; 7 bases match TRBD2. This TCR came from a man aged 18 to 30 who received the YFV17D yellow fever vaccine. The specimen was PBMCs, collected on the day of the first yellow fever vaccination. Here the CDR3 DNA reads TGTGCCTGGAGTGTACTTCCTAGCGCGGGAGCCAATGAGCAGTTCTTC. Translation: CAWSVLPSAGANEQFF.